The clone carrying this T cell receptor (beta chain) appeared once. This record belongs to a study of control samples from healthy donors and cancer patients. Sequenced by immunoSEQ multiplex PCR; TCRdb stores in-frame clones only, minus some. The table lists 130,000 to 150,000 clones, about 95% of them singletons. The sequence was collected from a man between 60 and 75 years old with colorectal cancer. What was sequenced was PBMCs.

CDR3 coding DNA: TGCGCCAGCAGCTTGGCCGGCAGGGTGGGCACTGAAGCTTTCTTT. This codes for CASSLAGRVGTEAFF. J is TRBJ1-1 and V is TRBV5-1; D perhaps matches TRBD1 (5 bases). With 0 bases removed from V and 4 bases from J, the gap between germline ends came to 13 bases. Germline CDR1 reads SGHRS; CDR2 reads YFSETQ. This CDR3 has 15 residues. The full variable domain, its missing parts supplied by reference TRBV5-1 and TRBJ1-1, is KAGVTQTPRYLIKTRGQQVTLSCSPISGHRSVSWYQQTPGQGLQFLFEYFSETQRNKGNFPGRFSGRQFSNSRSEMNVSTLELGDSALYLCASSLAGRVGTEAFFGQGTRLTVV.